Presented here are 14 T cell receptor beta chains from one specimen sequenced in a study of blood T cell repertoires in COVID-19. Generated by immunoSEQ multiplex PCR, the TCRdb table keeps only in-frame clones and is missing some. The data contain approximately 89,000 clones, 87% of them singletons. Sequenced material: peripheral blood. Receptor source: a man between 70 and 80 years old with acute or convalescent COVID-19.

The sample holds one count of this clone. J is TRBJ1-1 and V is TRBV9; tentative D call: TRBD1 (6 bases). The CDR3 runs to 13 residues. Looked up from germline, CDR1 is SGDLS and CDR2 is YYNGEE. V shed 5 bases and J shed 7 bases, with 15 bases lying between them. CDR3 in amino acids: CASSLQGRGEAFF. The DNA for the CDR3 is TGTGCCAGCAGTCTACAGGGACGGGGTGAAGCTTTCTTT.

The table lists this clone with a few counts. V gene TRBV2 combines with J gene TRBJ1-6; possibly TRBD1 for D (5 bases). CDR1 and CDR2 from the germline V gene are SNHLY and FYNNEI. V was clipped by 0 bases and J by 4 bases, with 13 bases between them. This CDR3 comprises 17 residues. This CDR3 reads CASSEARRQTYNSPLHF. In nucleotides, the CDR3 is TGTGCCAGCAGTGAAGCTAGACGACAGACGTATAATTCACCCCTCCACTTT.

The rearrangement uses TRBV19 and TRBJ1-1; maybe TRBD1 (5 bases). The CDR3 covers 14 residues. Germline CDR1 and CDR2: LNHDA and SQIVND (reference sequence). V was cut by 3 bases and J by 6 bases, with 14 bases left in between. CDR3 in DNA: TGTGCCAGTAGTATCACGGGAGGGGCGTCTGAAGCTTTCTTT. Translated: CASSITGGASEAFF.

The V and J genes are TRBV7-8 and TRBJ2-3, with D maybe TRBD2 (5 bases). Germline V gene data show CDR1 as SGHVS and CDR2 as FQNEAQ. Trimming stripped 4 bases from V and 0 bases from J, with 11 bases between. This CDR3 spans 15 amino acids. This chain's CDR3 is CASSSERRSTDTQYF. CDR3 bases: TGTGCCAGCAGCTCAGAGCGGAGGAGCACAGATACGCAGTATTTT.

Only a few counts were recorded for this clone. The chain couples TRBV19 to TRBJ2-2; D uncertain. V was cut by 3 bases and J by 3 bases, with 14 bases left in between. Germline V gene data show CDR1 as LNHDA and CDR2 as SQIVND (reference sequence). This CDR3 spans 16 amino acids. The CDR3 protein is CASSMGASAYTGELFF. The CDR3 DNA sequence: TGTGCCAGTAGTATGGGTGCCAGCGCGTACACCGGGGAGCTGTTTTTT.

The gene calls are TRBV5-4 and TRBJ2-2, with D perhaps TRBD2 (6 bases). Germline V gene sequence: CDR1 SGHNT, CDR2 YYREEE (reference sequence). V was clipped by 1 base and J by 2 bases, with 9 bases between them. There are 15 residues in the CDR3. For the CDR3, the DNA is TGTGCCAGCAGCTTGAGCGGGTTCAACACCGGGGAGCTGTTTTTT. This codes for CASSLSGFNTGELFF.

The CDR3 nucleotides read TGTGCCAGCCGGACAGGAGTCTACGAGCAGTACTTC. Translating gives CASRTGVYEQYF. The chain joins TRBV30 to TRBJ2-7; TRBD1 matches 7 bases. CDR3 size: 12 residues. With 8 bases clipped from V and 3 bases from J, the junction kept 7 bases outside the gene matches. Germline loops: CDR1 GTSNPN, CDR2 SVGIG (reference sequence).

This clone was recorded a few times. The rearrangement uses TRBV3-1 (or the pseudogene TRBV3-2) and TRBJ2-2, with D maybe TRBD1 (5 bases). Trimming shortened V by 8 bases and J by 6 bases, and 7 bases separated the two germline ends. The CDR3 consists of 11 residues. Per germline, CDR1 LGHDT and CDR2 YNNKEL (reference sequence). The CDR3 is CASSRAGELFF. For the CDR3, the DNA is TGTGCCAGCTCCAGGGCCGGGGAGCTGTTTTTT.

As DNA, the CDR3 is TGTGCCAGCAGCCAGGGTTTACTTCGCACCGGGGAGCTGTTTTTT. Protein product: CASSQGLLRTGELFF. The gene calls are TRBV5-6 and TRBJ2-2, with a possible D match to TRBD1 (5 bases). This CDR3 contains 15 residues. The V end was cut by 4 bases, the J end by 4 bases, with 14 bases between. Germline V gives CDR1 SGHDT, CDR2 YYEEEE.

J is TRBJ1-4 and V is TRBV5-1, with D unresolved. The CDR3 has 16 amino acids. V lost 0 bases, J lost 5 bases, and 14 bases lay in between. CDR1 and CDR2 (germline): SGHRS, YFSETQ. Written as DNA, the CDR3 is TGCGCCAGCAGCTTGGGAGGGAGTGAGGCGAATGAAAAACTGTTTTTT. Its protein product is CASSLGGSEANEKLFF.

The J gene is TRBJ1-3, the V gene TRBV5-1; 8 bases fit TRBD1. CDR1 SGHRS and CDR2 YFSETQ come from the germline V gene. Losses at the gene ends were 1 base for V and 1 base for J; bases not matched to a gene: 7. CDR3 length: 17 amino acids. The CDR3 DNA reads TGCGCCAGCAGCTTGTTAGTGGGACAGGAATCTGGAAACACCATATATTTT. This translates into CASSLLVGQESGNTIYF.

This clone was recorded only once. The chain joins TRBV11-2 to TRBJ2-3, with 8 bases matching TRBD2. The CDR3 is made up of 15 amino acids. Germline values: CDR1 SGHAT, CDR2 FQNNGV. After removal of 0 bases from V and 5 bases from J, the junction contained 4 bases not matched to a gene. The CDR3 sequence is CASSLDGGAGDTQYF. The DNA for the CDR3 is TGTGCCAGCAGCTTAGACGGGGGGGCCGGAGATACGCAGTATTTT.

The V gene is TRBV29-1, the J gene TRBJ2-7; 10 positions agree with TRBD1. The CDR3 totals 13 residues. V lost 4 bases and J lost 2; bases outside the gene matches: 2. Germline V gene data show CDR1 as SQVTM and CDR2 as ANQGSEA. The CDR3 bases are TGCAGCGTTGGGACAGGGGGAACCTACGAGCAGTACTTC. Translating gives CSVGTGGTYEQYF.

The rearrangement uses TRBV6-5 and TRBJ1-6, with D possibly being TRBD1 (6 bases). With 5 bases removed from V and 5 bases from J, the gap between germline ends came to 13 bases. This CDR3 is built from 15 residues. Germline V gene data show CDR1 as MNHEY and CDR2 as SVGAGI. CDR3 residues: CASSHADSNNSPLHF. For the CDR3, the DNA is TGTGCCAGCAGTCACGCGGACAGTAATAATTCACCCCTCCACTTT.